Below are 6 T cell receptor beta chains sequenced from a single sample in a study of T cells in women clearing cervical HPV infection. Sequencing used immunoSEQ multiplex PCR; TCRdb keeps in-frame clones, though not all of them. The sample table sets out about 32,000 clones. The sample taken for sequencing was blood buffy coat. The origin of the receptors is a woman between 18 and 75 years old with a cervical HPV16 infection that either progressed to CIN3+ or cleared (not recorded which).

Comments on this clone: With the read ending 3 residues before the CDR3 end, the germline J gene is used to fill in that end. This chain joins TRBV2 and TRBJ2-2; tentatively, D is TRBD1 (5 bases). Between the trimmed V and J ends, which lost 6 bases and 0 bases, there was a span of 14 bases. The CDR3 spans 16 residues. Germline V gives CDR1 SNHLY, CDR2 FYNNEI. The CDR3 here is CASRLRTTSNTGELFF. The covered CDR3 bases are TGTGCCAGCAGGCTTCGGACAACCTCGAACACCGGGGAG.

On this clone itself: The CDR3 end falls 3 residues outside the read, so it is completed with the germline J gene. The V and J genes are TRBV29-1 and TRBJ2-3, with 9 bases identical to TRBD2. CDR3 length: 13 amino acids. Germline values: CDR1 SQVTM, CDR2 ANQGSEA. The CDR3 DNA, read in part, is TGCAGCGTTGAATCTAGCGGGAAAGAGACG. It specifies CSVESSGKET. The complete CDR3 sequence is CSVESSGKETQYF.

Notes on this clone: Other nucleotide sequences in the sample specify the same CDR3. The CDR3 protein is CASSLGGDYNEQFF. The sequenced CDR3 bases are TGTGCCAGCAGCTTAGGGGGGGACTACAATGAG. The chain is built from TRBV7-2 and TRBJ2-1; D perhaps matches TRBD2 (6 bases). Coverage ceases 3 residues before the CDR3 finishes, and the germline J gene fills in the end. CDR1 SGHTA and CDR2 FQGNSA come from the germline V gene. The CDR3 runs to 14 residues. The V end lost 1 base, the J end lost 3 bases, and 7 bases lay between the germline ends.

As concerns this clone: The DNA ends 3 residues before the CDR3 does, and the rest of the CDR3 is filled in from the germline J gene. This chain connects TRBV19 to TRBJ2-5, with D uncertain. CDR1 and CDR2 (germline): LNHDA, SQIVND (reference sequence). Trimming removed 6 bases from V and 5 bases from J, with 10 bases in between. The CDR3 runs to 12 residues. The CDR3 bases that were read are TGTGCCAGTAGGCGGTTGGAGGAGACC. Protein product: CASRRLEET. The CDR3, in full, reads CASRRLEETQYF. Using reference TRBV19 and TRBJ2-5 for the parts outside the CDR3, the full variable domain is DGGITQSPKYLFRKEGQNVTLSCEQNLNHDAMYWYRQDPGQGLRLIYYSQIVNDFQKGDIAEGYSVSREKKESFPLTVTSAQKNPTAFYLCASRRLEETQYFGPGTRLLVL.

With respect to this clone: Read sequence stops 3 residues before the CDR3 end, and the germline J gene provides the missing end. The J gene is TRBJ1-4, the V gene TRBV20-1; 11 bases align to TRBD1. The CDR3 spans 14 residues. The V gene's germline CDR1 is DFQATT and CDR2 SNEGSKA (reference sequence). V was clipped by 5 bases and J by 8 bases; unmatched bases: 7. The CDR3 here is CSAGGDRGSEKLFF. The CDR3 DNA, read in part, is TGCAGTGCTGGGGGGGACAGGGGGTCCGAAAAA.

Concerning this clone itself: The CDR3 is cut off 3 residues early in the read; its end comes from the germline J gene. This chain links TRBV30 with TRBJ1-5; the D gene is possibly TRBD1 (6 bases). Germline V lookup: CDR1 GTSNPN, CDR2 SVGIG (reference sequence). The CDR3 totals 14 residues. Trimming took off 2 bases at V and 1 base at J, with 9 bases between the two ends. Partial CDR3 DNA: TGTGCCTGGAGTACAGGGCAAAGCAATCAGCCC. Translated: CAWSTGQSNQP. The CDR3 reads in full as CAWSTGQSNQPQHF.